The 20 T cell receptor beta chains reported below all come from one sample, sequenced in a study of post-analysis software for immune sequencing data. TCR beta libraries were prepared from cDNA with unique molecular identifiers. TCRdb re-called the PCR reads with MiXCR, one entry per CDR3 protein. The sample shows around 440,000 distinct CDR3 sequences, approximately 46% of them seen only once. General observations from the study: TRBV5-6, TRBV5-1 and TRBV20-1 were among a handful of TRBV segments more frequent in patients than controls.

The antigens these receptors bind are not known. Sequencing was carried out using blood. The source is a girl aged 5-17 years with multiple sclerosis.

The V call is TRBV7-2, the J call TRBJ2-3; 11 nucleotides line up with TRBD2. The V segment lost 3 bases and the J segment 0 bases; nucleotides outside the gene matches: 11. There are 19 residues in the CDR3. The V gene's germline CDR1 is SGHTA and CDR2 FQGNSA. This CDR3 is CASSLNGFGTSGSTDTQYF. The DNA for the CDR3 is TGTGCCAGCAGCTTGAACGGATTCGGGACTAGCGGTAGCACAGATACGCAGTATTTT.

The gene calls are TRBV5-1 and TRBJ2-1; TRBD2 agrees at 7 bases. Germline assignment: CDR1 SGHRS and CDR2 YFSETQ. The V and J ends lost 0 bases and 0 bases, in that order; junction bases with no gene match: 6. The CDR3 length is 17 residues. CDR3 sequence reads: CASSLVGDYPSYNEQFF. In nucleotides, the CDR3 is TGCGCCAGCAGCTTGGTAGGGGACTATCCCTCCTACAATGAGCAGTTCTTC.

This clonotype appeared a few times. This rearrangement joins TRBV2 to TRBJ1-6; no firm D call. CDR3 length equals 15 residues. With 1 base removed from V and 8 bases from J, the gap between germline ends came to 12 bases. Germline CDR1 SNHLY, CDR2 FYNNEI. This chain's CDR3 is CASSEGPGWDSPLHF. The CDR3 DNA reads TGTGCCAGCAGTGAAGGTCCAGGCTGGGATTCACCCCTCCACTTT.

The chain uses TRBV5-1 and TRBJ2-1; 14 bases are shared with TRBD2. The CDR3 consists of 17 residues. CDR1 is SGHRS and CDR2 is YFSETQ in the germline V gene. The V gene end was trimmed by 4 bases and the J gene end by 6 bases; junction bases not matched to a gene: 9. The chain's CDR3 is CASSAGTSGSLANEQFF. The CDR3 DNA reads TGCGCCAGCAGCGCCGGGACTAGCGGGAGTTTAGCCAATGAGCAGTTCTTC.

This chain links TRBV7-9 with TRBJ2-1, with D possibly matching TRBD2 (6 bases). V was pared by 4 bases and J by 4 bases, with 14 bases between. Germline loops: CDR1 SEHNR, CDR2 FQNEAQ (reference sequence). The CDR3 runs 15 residues. CDR3 protein: CASSSTQGLYNEQFF. Here the CDR3 DNA reads TGTGCCAGCAGCTCGACCCAGGGACTGTACAATGAGCAGTTCTTC.

V gene TRBV27 combines with J gene TRBJ2-5, with D perhaps assigned TRBD1 or TRBD2 (7 bases each). V was cut by 5 bases and J by 2 bases, with 27 bases left in between. The CDR3 is 19 amino acids. Germline CDR1 reads MNHEY; CDR2 reads SMNVEV (reference sequence). Here the CDR3 reads CASSPGASGGGFIQETQYF. CDR3 nucleotide sequence: TGTGCCAGCAGTCCCGGGGCTAGCGGAGGGGGCTTCATACAAGAGACCCAGTACTTC.

CDR3 amino acids: CASSDSRTAESNQPQHF. The DNA of the CDR3 is TGTGCCAGCAGTGACTCGAGAACAGCGGAGAGCAATCAGCCCCAGCATTTT. The chain links TRBV6-4 to TRBJ1-5, with D uncertain. Per germline, CDR1 MRHNA and CDR2 SNTAGT. The CDR3 spans 17 residues. V lost 0 bases and J 1 base, leaving 13 bases between the germline ends.

This clonotype came up many times. J is TRBJ2-7 and V is TRBV7-2; 7 nucleotides match TRBD2. The CDR3 extends over 16 amino acids. V shed 0 bases and J 1 base; nucleotides not matched to a gene: 6. The germline V gene has CDR1 SGHTA and CDR2 FQGNSA. In DNA, the CDR3 is TGTGCCAGCAGCTTAGCGGGCGGGAGCCTATCCTACGAGCAGTACTTC. Protein: CASSLAGGSLSYEQYF.

The chain employs TRBV10-3 and TRBJ2-3; no firm D call. This CDR3 comprises 13 residues. V shed 7 bases and J shed 0 bases, with 8 bases lying between them. Germline CDR1 is ENHRY and CDR2 is SYGVKD. For the CDR3, the DNA is TGTGCCATCAACGAAGGTAGCACAGATACGCAGTATTTT. Amino acid sequence: CAINEGSTDTQYF.

The chain recombines TRBV3-1 with TRBJ2-1; TRBD2 agrees at 11 bases. Trimming removed 0 bases from V and 0 bases from J; junction bases left unmatched: 10. The CDR3 spans 20 residues. Germline V gene lookup returns CDR1 LGHDT and CDR2 YNNKEL (reference sequence). This CDR3 is CASSQESLASGRSSYNEQFF. CDR3 bases: TGTGCCAGCAGCCAAGAGTCATTGGCTAGCGGGAGGAGCTCCTACAATGAGCAGTTCTTC.

In this sample, this clonotype turned up a few times. J is TRBJ2-3 and V is TRBV2; the D gene could be TRBD1 or TRBD2 (6 bases each). The CDR3 runs 16 residues. The V end was cut by 6 bases, the J end by 2 bases, with 18 bases between. Germline lookup yields CDR1 SNHLY and CDR2 FYNNEI. The CDR3 nucleotides read TGTGCCAGCAGGGAAAGGGGGGCCATTCTCACAGATACGCAGTATTTT. It encodes CASRERGAILTDTQYF.

This clonotype has a handful of counts. CDR3 DNA: TGTGCCAGCAGTTTGCGGACAGGGCGGATTAGTAGGGGCAATGAGCAGTTCTTC. Its protein product is CASSLRTGRISRGNEQFF. This chain connects TRBV28 to TRBJ2-1, with 8 nucleotides matching TRBD1. The ends lost 3 bases at V and 6 bases at J; junction bases unmatched: 16. Germline lookup yields CDR1 MDHEN and CDR2 SYDVKM. The CDR3 totals 18 residues.

The chain combines TRBV7-3 with TRBJ1-6; unclear D gene. Germline-derived CDR1 and CDR2 are SGHTA and FQGTGA. This CDR3 comprises 16 residues. Trimming stripped 4 bases from V and 0 bases from J, with 10 bases between. DNA of the CDR3: TGTGCCAGCAGCTCCGACCCACGCTCCTATAATTCACCCCTCCACTTT. Its translation is CASSSDPRSYNSPLHF. The full variable domain, completed using reference TRBV7-3 and TRBJ1-6, is GAGVSQTPSNKVTEKGKYVELRCDPISGHTALYWYRQSLGQGPEFLIYFQGTGAADDSGLPNDRFFAVRPEGSVSTLKIQRTERGDSAVYLCASSSDPRSYNSPLHFGNGTRLTVT.

The J gene is TRBJ2-1, the V gene TRBV20-1; TRBD1 or TRBD2 may be the D gene (5 bases each). This CDR3 is 15 amino acids long. Between the trimmed V and J ends, which lost 2 bases and 7 bases, there was a span of 18 bases. The germline CDR1 and CDR2 sequences are DFQATT and SNEGSKA (reference sequence). CDR3 bases: TGCAGTGCTAGAAGCGGTTCGAGGGGTGGTAATGAGCAGTTCTTC. This codes for CSARSGSRGGNEQFF.

The J gene is TRBJ2-3, the V gene TRBV15, with 12 bases lining up with TRBD2. The CDR3 loop spans 17 amino acids. Germline CDR1 LNHNV, CDR2 YYDKDF (reference sequence). V lost 4 bases, J lost 4 bases, and 9 bases stayed unmatched. The CDR3 region is CATSTLKLAGGADTQYF. The CDR3 DNA is TGTGCCACCAGCACTCTTAAACTAGCGGGAGGAGCAGATACGCAGTATTTT.

The genes are TRBV27 and TRBJ1-2; D is uncertain. There are 15 residues in the CDR3. Germline CDR1 MNHEY, CDR2 SMNVEV (reference sequence). V lost 4 bases, J lost 3 bases, and 15 bases lay in between. As DNA, the CDR3 is TGTGCCAGCAGTTCCTATGATGGGGTCCACTATGGCTACACCTTC. Amino acid sequence: CASSSYDGVHYGYTF.

The V gene is TRBV29-1, the J gene TRBJ1-4; 8 bases are shared with TRBD1. The CDR3 loop spans 16 amino acids. Germline loops: CDR1 SQVTM, CDR2 ANQGSEA. The V gene end was trimmed by 7 bases and the J gene end by 7 bases; junction bases not matched to a gene: 17. The CDR3 protein is CSGCSLAGGACEKLFF. The CDR3 DNA is TGCAGCGGCTGTTCCTTGGCAGGGGGCGCCTGTGAAAAACTGTTTTTT.

This clonotype was observed a few times. This chain uses TRBV29-1 with TRBJ2-4; D call uncertain. The J call may be incorrect, as the DNA end agrees better with TRBJ2-7. This CDR3 has 12 residues. The V gene's germline CDR1 is SQVTM and CDR2 ANQGSEA. The CDR3 DNA reads as TGCAGCGCCAAGACTGAACACTACGAGCAGTACTTC. Translated, it gives CSAKTEHYEQYF.

This clonotype was seen a few times. V usage is TRBV3-1 and J usage is TRBJ2-5; 7 bases map to TRBD1. CDR3 length: 15 residues. The germline CDR1 and CDR2 sequences are LGHDT and YNNKEL (reference sequence). Trimming cost V 0 bases and J 5 bases; bases outside gene matches: 6. The CDR3 sequence is CASSQEGQRGETQYF. The CDR3 nucleotides read TGTGCCAGCAGCCAAGAGGGACAGAGAGGCGAGACCCAGTACTTC.

The J gene is TRBJ2-1, the V gene TRBV18; 8 nucleotides line up with TRBD2. The CDR3 consists of 15 residues. Germline V gene lookup returns CDR1 KGHSH and CDR2 LQKENI. The trim removed 0 bases at V and 4 bases at J, leaving 2 bases unmatched. The chain's CDR3 is CASSPPSGAYNEQFF. The DNA of the CDR3 is TGTGCCAGCTCACCACCTAGCGGGGCTTACAATGAGCAGTTCTTC.